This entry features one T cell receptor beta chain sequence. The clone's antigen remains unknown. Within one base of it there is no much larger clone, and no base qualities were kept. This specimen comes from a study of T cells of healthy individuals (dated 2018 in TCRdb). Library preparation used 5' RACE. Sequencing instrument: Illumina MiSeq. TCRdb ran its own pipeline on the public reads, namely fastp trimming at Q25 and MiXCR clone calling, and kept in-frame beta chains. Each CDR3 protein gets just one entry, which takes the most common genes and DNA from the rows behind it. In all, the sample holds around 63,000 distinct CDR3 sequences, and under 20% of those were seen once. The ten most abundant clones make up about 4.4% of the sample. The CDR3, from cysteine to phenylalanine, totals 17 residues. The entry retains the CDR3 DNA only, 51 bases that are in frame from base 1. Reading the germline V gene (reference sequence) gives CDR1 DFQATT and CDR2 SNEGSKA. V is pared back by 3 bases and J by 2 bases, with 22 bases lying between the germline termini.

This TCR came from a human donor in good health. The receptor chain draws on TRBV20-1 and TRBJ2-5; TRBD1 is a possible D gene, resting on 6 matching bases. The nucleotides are TGCAGTGCTAGCGGGACCGCCGGACAGATAGTACAAGAGACCCAGTACTTC. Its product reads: CSASGTAGQIVQETQYF.